One sample yielded the 27 T cell receptor beta chains listed below, sequenced in a study of T cell responses to AZD1222 COVID-19 vaccine. Data came from immunoSEQ multiplex PCR; TCRdb stores just in-frame clones and leaves some out. This sample contains around 140,000 clones. Sequenced input: peripheral blood. These receptors all come from an adult in good health.

V and J are TRBV12-3 or TRBV12-4 and TRBJ1-1, with D possibly matching TRBD1 (5 bases). The CDR3 spans 13 residues. V was cut by 6 bases and J by 6 bases, with 14 bases left in between. The CDR3 loop reads CASRYGGGSEAFF. CDR3 coding DNA: TGTGCCAGCAGATATGGCGGGGGGTCTGAAGCTTTCTTT.

The chain recombines TRBV4-1 with TRBJ2-2, with 7 bases that match TRBD2. CDR1 and CDR2 from the germline V gene are MGHRA and YSYEKL. This CDR3 comprises 18 residues. After removal of 3 bases from V and 7 bases from J, the junction contained 17 bases not matched to a gene. CDR3 DNA sequence: TGCGCCAGCAGCCATCGCTCACTAGCGCCGTCTTCGAGCGGGGAGCTGTTTTTT. It yields the protein CASSHRSLAPSSSGELFF.

V and J are TRBV9 and TRBJ1-6, with 8 bases that match TRBD1. Trimming took 2 bases from V and 5 from J; bases not matched to a gene: 3. Germline loops: CDR1 SGDLS, CDR2 YYNGEE. This CDR3 comprises 15 residues. The DNA of the CDR3 is TGTGCCAGCAGCGTGGGGACAGGAGATAATTCACCCCTCCACTTT. Translated, it gives CASSVGTGDNSPLHF.

Details on this clone: One end of the junction fails to match germline, which may point to a read error. The chain has TRBV6-6 and TRBJ1-4; TRBD1 is a possible D gene (5 bases). CDR1 MNHNY and CDR2 SVGAGI come from the germline V gene (reference sequence). The CDR3 spans 11 residues. CDR3 protein: CASSDGTLYVF. The CDR3, as DNA: TGTGCCAGCAGTGACGGGACTCTCTACGTTTTT.

This chain connects TRBV18 to TRBJ1-6; 7 bases are shared with TRBD1. Germline V gene lookup returns CDR1 KGHSH and CDR2 LQKENI. The CDR3 is 16 amino acids. With V trimmed by 3 bases and J by 5 bases, 7 bases remained unmatched. The CDR3 nucleotides read TGTGCCAGCTCACCCTCCGGACAGGAGAATAATTCACCCCTCCACTTT. Protein product: CASSPSGQENNSPLHF.

The chain employs TRBV12-3 or TRBV12-4 and TRBJ1-2; D unresolved. V was shortened by 5 bases and J by 1 base, with 8 bases between the two germline ends. CDR3 length: 13 residues. The CDR3, as DNA: TGTGCCAGCAGTGATCCGGTTAACTATGGCTACACCTTC. This translates into CASSDPVNYGYTF.

The rearrangement uses TRBV13 and TRBJ1-4, with no clear D. The length of the CDR3 is 13 residues. CDR1 is PRHDT, CDR2 FYEKMQ, per germline (reference sequence). The germline V and J ends were trimmed by 5 bases and 7 bases, with 11 bases remaining between them. The CDR3 nucleotides are TGTGCCAGCAGCCCACGGACCACTGAAAAACTGTTTTTT. Amino acid sequence: CASSPRTTEKLFF.

The V gene is TRBV9, the J gene TRBJ2-7; perhaps TRBD2 as D (6 bases). Per germline, CDR1 SGDLS and CDR2 YYNGEE. The CDR3 spans 13 residues. Deletions cut 2 bases from V and 2 bases from J, with 8 bases between. The CDR3 sequence is CASSVAGTYEQYF. The CDR3 DNA reads as TGTGCCAGCAGCGTGGCGGGGACCTACGAGCAGTACTTC.

The chain is built from TRBV28 and TRBJ1-1; 7 positions match TRBD1. V shed 5 bases and J 1 base; nucleotides not matched to a gene: 7. The CDR3 loop spans 15 amino acids. Germline V gene sequence: CDR1 MDHEN, CDR2 SYDVKM. The CDR3 here is CASSTTGEGNTEAFF. The CDR3 DNA reads TGTGCCAGCAGTACCACAGGGGAAGGGAACACTGAAGCTTTCTTT.

The chain couples TRBV6-2 or TRBV6-3 to TRBJ2-6; 9 bases are a match to TRBD2. V shed 2 bases, J shed 0 bases, and the junction held 8 bases outside the gene matches. The CDR3 sequence is 19 residues long. CDR1 and CDR2 from the germline V gene are MNHEY and SVGEGT. The CDR3 sequence is CASSYLAGRGGSGANVLTF. In DNA form, the CDR3 reads TGTGCCAGCAGTTACCTAGCGGGGAGAGGGGGCTCTGGGGCCAACGTCCTGACTTTC.

The chain recombines TRBV5-1 with TRBJ1-4, with D tentatively TRBD1 (6 bases). V was shortened by 6 bases and J by 5 bases, with 20 bases between the two germline ends. This CDR3 comprises 16 residues. Germline lookup yields CDR1 SGHRS and CDR2 YFSETQ. The CDR3 spells CASNPGSRGGNEKLFF. The DNA of the CDR3 is TGCGCCAGCAACCCAGGTTCGAGGGGGGGAAATGAAAAACTGTTTTTT.

V is TRBV12-3 or TRBV12-4 and J is TRBJ1-1; no clear D gene. V lost 2 bases to trimming and J lost 0 bases, with 4 bases between them. The CDR3 loop spans 13 amino acids. This CDR3 is CASSLSLNTEAFF. The CDR3 nucleotides are TGTGCCAGCAGTTTATCTCTGAACACTGAAGCTTTCTTT.

The V call is TRBV7-2, the J call TRBJ2-1; 7 nucleotides align to TRBD2. The V segment lost 0 bases and the J segment 5 bases; nucleotides outside the gene matches: 4. This CDR3 is 15 amino acids long. Germline V gene lookup returns CDR1 SGHTA and CDR2 FQGNSA. This chain's CDR3 is CASSLARTSHNEQFF. In nucleotides, the CDR3 is TGTGCCAGCAGCTTAGCCCGGACTAGTCACAATGAGCAGTTCTTC.

The V and J genes are TRBV19 and TRBJ2-3; D is undetermined. Germline loops: CDR1 LNHDA, CDR2 SQIVND (reference sequence). This CDR3 is 12 amino acids long. V gave up 2 bases and J gave up 8 bases, with 8 bases separating them. The CDR3 coding sequence is TGTGCCAGTAGTATACAGCCTAGTACGCAGTATTTT. Amino acid sequence: CASSIQPSTQYF.

V usage is TRBV28 and J usage is TRBJ1-5, with D unclear. The CDR3 consists of 11 residues. The V end lost 5 bases, the J end lost 9 bases, and 8 bases lay between the germline ends. The germline V gene encodes CDR1 MDHEN and CDR2 SYDVKM. CDR3 region: CASSPGGPQHF. The CDR3 DNA is TGTGCCAGCAGTCCCGGTGGGCCCCAGCATTTT.

The rearrangement joins TRBV6-1 to TRBJ1-5, with 7 bases identical to TRBD1. The CDR3 totals 15 residues. Trimming removed 0 bases from V and 10 bases from J; junction bases left unmatched: 9. Per germline, CDR1 MNHNS and CDR2 SASEGT. CDR3 amino acids: CASSEALGRGSPQHF. As DNA, the CDR3 is TGTGCCAGCAGTGAAGCGCTCGGCAGGGGGTCTCCCCAGCATTTT.

This chain links TRBV4-1 with TRBJ1-3, with 7 nucleotides matching TRBD1. Germline V gene sequence: CDR1 MGHRA, CDR2 YSYEKL. The CDR3 is made up of 16 amino acids. The V and J ends lost 1 base and 2 bases, in that order; junction bases with no gene match: 5. The CDR3: CASSQVDREPGNTIYF. The CDR3 DNA sequence: TGCGCCAGCAGCCAAGTAGACAGGGAGCCTGGAAACACCATATATTTT.

J is TRBJ2-3 and V is TRBV9; TRBD1 is a possible D gene (6 bases). The V end lost 2 bases, the J end lost 4 bases, and 17 bases lay between the germline ends. The CDR3 loop spans 16 amino acids. Germline-derived CDR1 and CDR2 are SGDLS and YYNGEE. Here the CDR3 DNA reads TGTGCCAGCAGCGTCTCCTTAGTGGGGGCGGCAGATACGCAGTATTTT. Amino acid sequence: CASSVSLVGAADTQYF.

The J gene is TRBJ1-6, the V gene TRBV29-1; no clear D gene. V lost 4 bases, J lost 3 bases, and 7 bases lay in between. Per the germline V gene, CDR1 is SQVTM and CDR2 is ANQGSEA. CDR3 length equals 13 residues. In nucleotides, the CDR3 is TGCAGCGTTGGGTACAGCTATAATTCACCCCTCCACTTT. Encoded protein: CSVGYSYNSPLHF.

The rearrangement joins TRBV25-1 to TRBJ1-1, with 10 positions matching TRBD1. The CDR3 is made up of 14 amino acids. CDR1 and CDR2 from the germline V gene are MGHDK and SYGVNS. Trimming at V came to 5 bases and at J to 4 bases, leaving 4 bases not matched to a gene. The CDR3 spells CASSIRTGGTEAFF. As DNA, the CDR3 is TGTGCCAGCAGTATACGGACAGGGGGCACTGAAGCTTTCTTT.

The V and J genes are TRBV6-5 and TRBJ2-1; D may be TRBD1 (5 bases). The CDR3 loop spans 16 amino acids. Germline V gene lookup returns CDR1 MNHEY and CDR2 SVGAGI. V lost 0 bases and J lost 3, with 12 bases in between. The CDR3 DNA is TGTGCCAGCAGTTACTCTAGGGGTCAACACTACAATGAGCAGTTCTTC. This encodes CASSYSRGQHYNEQFF.

The chain joins TRBV6-1 to TRBJ1-3; unclear D gene. In germline, CDR1 is MNHNS, CDR2 SASEGT. Trimming removed 3 bases at V and 0 bases at J, with 12 bases between. The length of the CDR3 is 16 residues. The CDR3 here is CASSDAGRPSGNTIYF. CDR3 nucleotides: TGTGCCAGCAGTGACGCCGGACGGCCCTCTGGAAACACCATATATTTT.

CDR3 DNA: TGTGCCAGCAGCTTAGTGGGGAGCGCTGGAACGAACACCGGGGAGCTGTTTTTT. Its translation is CASSLVGSAGTNTGELFF. V is TRBV7-2 and J is TRBJ2-2, with D possibly being TRBD2 (5 bases). The V and J ends lost 1 base and 0 bases respectively, with 15 bases between them. Looked up from germline, CDR1 is SGHTA and CDR2 is FQGNSA. The CDR3 has 18 residues.

The gene calls are TRBV5-5 and TRBJ2-7; TRBD2 agrees at 13 bases. Trimming took 4 bases from V and 5 from J; bases not matched to a gene: 6. Looked up from germline, CDR1 is SGHKS and CDR2 is YYEKEE (reference sequence). The CDR3 is made up of 15 amino acids. The CDR3 loop is CASSPRTSGGDEQYF. The CDR3 nucleotides read TGTGCCAGCAGCCCAAGGACTAGCGGGGGAGACGAGCAGTACTTC.

The V and J genes are TRBV5-1 and TRBJ1-2, with a tentative D call TRBD1 (5 bases). Germline V lookup: CDR1 SGHRS, CDR2 YFSETQ. Trimming removed 3 bases from V and 4 bases from J, with 22 bases in between. This CDR3 contains 17 residues. DNA for the CDR3: TGCGCCAGCAGCTCGACCCGTGGGGCCTCAACTGGCTATGGCTACACCTTC. Amino acid sequence: CASSSTRGASTGYGYTF. Full variable domain (rest looked up from reference TRBV5-1 and TRBJ1-2): KAGVTQTPRYLIKTRGQQVTLSCSPISGHRSVSWYQQTPGQGLQFLFEYFSETQRNKGNFPGRFSGRQFSNSRSEMNVSTLELGDSALYLCASSSTRGASTGYGYTFGSGTRLTVV.

The rearrangement joins TRBV11-3 to TRBJ2-1; 11 nucleotides match TRBD2. In germline, CDR1 is SGHNT, CDR2 YENEEA. The CDR3 is made up of 14 amino acids. Losses at the gene ends were 5 bases for V and 6 bases for J; bases not matched to a gene: 3. CDR3 bases: TGTGCCAGCAGCCTAGCGGGGGGATTCAATGAGCAGTTCTTC. Translation gives CASSLAGGFNEQFF. Supplemented by reference TRBV11-3 and TRBJ2-1, the full variable domain reads EAGVVQSPRYKIIEKKQPVAFWCNPISGHNTLYWYLQNLGQGPELLIRYENEEAVDDSQLPKDRFSAERLKGVDSTLKIQPAELGDSAVYLCASSLAGGFNEQFFGPGTRLTVL.

The chain links TRBV24-1 to TRBJ2-1, with 12 nucleotides matching TRBD2. Unmatched junction bases numbered 6, after V lost 4 bases and J lost 3 bases. Germline CDR1 is KGHDR and CDR2 is SFDVKD. There are 17 residues in the CDR3. CDR3 sequence reads: CATSDPSSGGGYNEQFF. CDR3 DNA sequence: TGTGCCACCAGTGACCCCTCTAGCGGGGGGGGCTACAATGAGCAGTTCTTC.